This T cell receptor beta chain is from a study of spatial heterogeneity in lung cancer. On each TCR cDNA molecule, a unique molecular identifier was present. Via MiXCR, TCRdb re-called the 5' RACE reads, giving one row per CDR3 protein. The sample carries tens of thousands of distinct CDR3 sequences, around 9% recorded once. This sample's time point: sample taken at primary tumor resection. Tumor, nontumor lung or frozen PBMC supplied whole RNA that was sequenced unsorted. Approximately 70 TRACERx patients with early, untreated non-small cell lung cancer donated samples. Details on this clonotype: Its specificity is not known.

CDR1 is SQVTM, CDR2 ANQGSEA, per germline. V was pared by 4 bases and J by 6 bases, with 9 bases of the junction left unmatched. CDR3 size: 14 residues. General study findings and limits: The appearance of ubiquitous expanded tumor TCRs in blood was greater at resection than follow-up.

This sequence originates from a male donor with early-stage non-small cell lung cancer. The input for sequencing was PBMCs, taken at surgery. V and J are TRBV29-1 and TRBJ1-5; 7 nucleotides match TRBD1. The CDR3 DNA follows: TGCAGCGTTGGGGGAGACAGGGTCGGTCAGCCCCAGCATTTT. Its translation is CSVGGDRVGQPQHF. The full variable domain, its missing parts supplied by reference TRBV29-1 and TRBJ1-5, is SAVISQKPSRDICQRGTSLTIQCQVDSQVTMMFWYRQQPGQSLTLIATANQGSEATYESGFVIDKFPISRPNLTFSTLTVSNMSPEDSSIYLCSVGGDRVGQPQHFGDGTRLSIL.